This T cell receptor (beta chain) was documented in a study of CD8 T cells in Susac syndrome. This CDR3 is 12 amino acids long. From germline, CDR1 is DFQATT and CDR2 SNEGSKA (reference sequence). V lost 6 bases, J lost 6 bases, and 14 bases lay in between. Sequencing of TCR beta was undertaken in CD8+ and CD4+ T cells derived from blood. Reverse transcription of about 0.5 to 1 ug RNA was performed with random hexamers. An immunoSEQ multiplex PCR generated amplified TCR beta CDR3 products spanning 54 Vbeta and 13 Jbeta. From the immunoSEQ multiplex PCR reads, TCRdb called clonotypes with MiXCR, one entry per CDR3 protein. This table holds roughly 220,000 distinct CDR3 sequences, 85% to 95% found once.

The TCR sequence derives from a human donor with Susac syndrome. The rearrangement uses TRBV20-1 and TRBJ1-2; perhaps TRBD1 as D (5 bases). The source material was CD4+ T cells from PBMCs. Here the CDR3 DNA reads TGCAGTGCGAATGGACCCAGGGATGGCTACACCTTC. Protein product: CSANGPRDGYTF.